Listed below are T cell receptor beta chains from one sample, sequenced in a study of technical replicates of blood from a few donors. Clones were read by immunoSEQ multiplex PCR, and TCRdb kept only the in-frame ones, dropping some. Of approximately 76,000 clones listed, roughly 90% are singletons. The specimen was T cells isolated from PBMCs. The origin of the receptors is a human donor in good health. The CDR3 runs from the conserved cysteine through the conserved F or W. Each record gives: clone size, D gene, V gene, J gene, CDR3 protein, CDR3 DNA. D genes are given only for firm matches. The listing skips clone size in some rows; elsewhere it reads once, few, many or a size class.

-,TRBD1,TRBV18,TRBJ2-2,CASSPGQGLNTGELFF,TGTGCCAGCTCACCAGGACAGGGACTGAACACCGGGGAGCTGTTTTTT
-,-,TRBV6-1,TRBJ1-3,CASRADSGNTIYF,TGTGCCAGCAGGGCAGACTCTGGAAACACCATATATTTT
-,TRBD1,TRBV7-9,TRBJ2-2,CASSLTGESTGELFF,TGTGCCAGCAGCCTTACAGGGGAAAGCACCGGGGAGCTGTTTTTT
-,-,TRBV6-1,TRBJ1-4,CASSGRADNEKLFF,TGTGCCAGCAGCGGGAGGGCAGATAATGAAAAACTGTTTTTT
-,TRBD1,TRBV29-1,TRBJ2-1,CSGKNGTVYNEQFF,TGCAGCGGGAAAAACGGGACAGTCTACAATGAGCAGTTCTTC
-,TRBD2,TRBV27,TRBJ2-5,CASSTGGGETQYF,TGTGCCAGCAGTACCGGCGGGGGTGAGACCCAGTACTTC
once,-,TRBV9,TRBJ2-2,CASSVGGGGNTGELFF,TGTGCCAGCAGCGTAGGAGGAGGAGGTAACACCGGGGAGCTGTTTTTT
once,TRBD1,TRBV7-8,TRBJ2-7,CASRQPRQGSEQYF,TGTGCCAGCAGACAACCCCGACAGGGTTCCGAGCAGTACTTC
-,TRBD2,TRBV18,TRBJ2-7,CASSPLASGTYEQYF,TGTGCCAGCTCACCCCTGGCTAGCGGGACCTACGAGCAGTACTTC
-,-,TRBV12-2,TRBJ2-2,CASRFHRQGANTGELFF,TGTGCAAGTCGCTTCCATCGACAGGGCGCGAACACCGGGGAGCTGTTTTTT
-,TRBD2,TRBV6-1,TRBJ2-1,CASTKLAGVNEQFF,TGTGCCAGCACAAAACTAGCGGGGGTCAATGAGCAGTTCTTC
few,TRBD1,TRBV19,TRBJ1-5,CATTGTGGQPQHF,TGTGCCACCACCGGGACAGGGGGTCAGCCCCAGCATTTT